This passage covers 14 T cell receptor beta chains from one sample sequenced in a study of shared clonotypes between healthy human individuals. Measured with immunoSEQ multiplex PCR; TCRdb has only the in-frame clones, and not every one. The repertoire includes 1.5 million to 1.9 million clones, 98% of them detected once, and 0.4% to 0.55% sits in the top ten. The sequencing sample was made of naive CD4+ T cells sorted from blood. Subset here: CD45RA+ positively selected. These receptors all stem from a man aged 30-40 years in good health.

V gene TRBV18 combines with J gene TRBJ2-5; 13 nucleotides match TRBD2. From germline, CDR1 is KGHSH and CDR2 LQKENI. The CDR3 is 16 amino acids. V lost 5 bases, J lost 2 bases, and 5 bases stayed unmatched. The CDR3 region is CASSKLLAGGQETQYF. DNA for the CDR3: TGTGCCAGCTCAAAGCTACTAGCGGGAGGGCAAGAGACCCAGTACTTC.

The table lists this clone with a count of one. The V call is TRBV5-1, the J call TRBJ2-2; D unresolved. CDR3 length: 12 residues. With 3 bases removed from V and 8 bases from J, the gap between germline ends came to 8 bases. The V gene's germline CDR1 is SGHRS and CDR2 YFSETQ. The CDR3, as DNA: TGCGCCAGCAGCTGGGGTGAAGGGGAGCTGTTTTTT. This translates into CASSWGEGELFF.

The CDR3 spells CASTLTGGTYQETQYF. DNA of the CDR3: TGTGCCAGCACTTTAACAGGGGGTACTTACCAAGAGACCCAGTACTTC. This rearrangement joins TRBV2 to TRBJ2-5; 8 nucleotides line up with TRBD1. The ends lost 7 bases at V and 0 bases at J; junction bases unmatched: 10. There are 16 residues in the CDR3. CDR1 is SNHLY, CDR2 FYNNEI, per germline. Supplemented by reference TRBV2 and TRBJ2-5, the full variable domain reads EPEVTQTPSHQVTQMGQEVILRCVPISNHLYFYWYRQILGQKVEFLVSFYNNEISEKSEIFDDQFSVERPDGSNFTLKIRSTKLEDSAMYFCASTLTGGTYQETQYFGPGTRLLVL.

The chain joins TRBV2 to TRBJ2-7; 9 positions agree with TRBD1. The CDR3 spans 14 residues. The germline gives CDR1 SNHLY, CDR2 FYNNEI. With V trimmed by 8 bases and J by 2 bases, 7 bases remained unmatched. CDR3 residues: CASAGTGSPYEQYF. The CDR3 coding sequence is TGTGCCAGCGCCGGGACAGGGAGCCCCTACGAGCAGTACTTC.

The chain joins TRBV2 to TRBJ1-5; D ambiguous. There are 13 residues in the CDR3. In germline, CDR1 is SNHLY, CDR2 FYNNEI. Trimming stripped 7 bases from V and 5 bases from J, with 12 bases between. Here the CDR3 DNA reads TGTGCCAGCACCCTTACATCGGATCAGCCCCAGCATTTT. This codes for CASTLTSDQPQHF.

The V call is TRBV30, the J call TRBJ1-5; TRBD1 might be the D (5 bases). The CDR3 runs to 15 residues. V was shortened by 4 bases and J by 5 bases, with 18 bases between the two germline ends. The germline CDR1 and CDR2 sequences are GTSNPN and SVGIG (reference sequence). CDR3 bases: TGTGCCTGGACCCCAGGGAGGGGCTGGGATCAGCCCCAGCATTTT. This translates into CAWTPGRGWDQPQHF.

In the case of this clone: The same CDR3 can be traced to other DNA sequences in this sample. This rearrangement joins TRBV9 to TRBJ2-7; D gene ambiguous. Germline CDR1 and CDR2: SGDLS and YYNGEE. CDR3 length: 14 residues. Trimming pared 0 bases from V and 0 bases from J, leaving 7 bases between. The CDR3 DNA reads TGTGCCAGCAGCGTAGTCCCCAGCTCCTACGAGCAGTACTTC. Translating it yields CASSVVPSSYEQYF.

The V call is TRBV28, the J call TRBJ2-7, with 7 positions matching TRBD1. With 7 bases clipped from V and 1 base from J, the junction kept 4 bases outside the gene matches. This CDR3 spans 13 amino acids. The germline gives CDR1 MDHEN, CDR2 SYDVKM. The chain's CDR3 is CASNYRGSYEQYF. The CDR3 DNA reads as TGTGCCAGCAACTACAGGGGTTCCTACGAGCAGTACTTC. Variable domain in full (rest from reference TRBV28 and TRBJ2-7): DVKVTQSSRYLVKRTGEKVFLECVQDMDHENMFWYRQDPGLGLRLIYFSYDVKMKEKGDIPEGYSVSREKKERFSLILESASTNQTSMYLCASNYRGSYEQYFGPGTRLTVT.

The CDR3 DNA follows: TGCGCCAGCAGTGAGTCCAGATCCAGTTGGGCCGGGGAGCTGTTTTTT. Translated, it gives CASSESRSSWAGELFF. The chain links TRBV10-1 to TRBJ2-2; D call uncertain. The V and J ends lost 0 bases and 6 bases respectively, with 14 bases between them. The germline V gene has CDR1 WNHNN and CDR2 SYGVQD (reference sequence). The length of the CDR3 is 16 residues.

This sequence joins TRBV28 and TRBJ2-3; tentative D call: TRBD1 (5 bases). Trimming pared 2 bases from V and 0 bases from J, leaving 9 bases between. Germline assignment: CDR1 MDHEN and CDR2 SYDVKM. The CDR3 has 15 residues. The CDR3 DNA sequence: TGTGCCAGCAGTTTAGGGGCGCGGAGCACAGATACGCAGTATTTT. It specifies CASSLGARSTDTQYF.

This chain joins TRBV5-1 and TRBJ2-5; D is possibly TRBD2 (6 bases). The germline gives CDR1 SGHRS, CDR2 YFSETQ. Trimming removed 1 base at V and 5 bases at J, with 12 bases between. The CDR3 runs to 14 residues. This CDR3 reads CASSLLGAGETQYF. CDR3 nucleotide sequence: TGCGCCAGCAGCTTGTTAGGGGCGGGGGAGACCCAGTACTTC. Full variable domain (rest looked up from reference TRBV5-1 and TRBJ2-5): KAGVTQTPRYLIKTRGQQVTLSCSPISGHRSVSWYQQTPGQGLQFLFEYFSETQRNKGNFPGRFSGRQFSNSRSEMNVSTLELGDSALYLCASSLLGAGETQYFGPGTRLLVL.

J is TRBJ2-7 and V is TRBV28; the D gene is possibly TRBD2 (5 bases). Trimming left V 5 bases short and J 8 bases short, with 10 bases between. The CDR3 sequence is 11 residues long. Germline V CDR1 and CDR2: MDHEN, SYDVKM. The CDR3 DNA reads TGTGCCAGCAGTGGGGAGACACAGCAGTACTTC. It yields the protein CASSGETQQYF.

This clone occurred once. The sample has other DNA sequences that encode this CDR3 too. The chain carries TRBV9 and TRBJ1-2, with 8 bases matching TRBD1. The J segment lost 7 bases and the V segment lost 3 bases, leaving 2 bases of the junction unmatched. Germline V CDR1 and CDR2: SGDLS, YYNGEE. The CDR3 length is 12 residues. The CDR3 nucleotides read TGTGCCAGCAGCGCTACAGGGGGTGGCTACACCTTC. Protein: CASSATGGGYTF. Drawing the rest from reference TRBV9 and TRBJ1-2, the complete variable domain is DSGVTQTPKHLITATGQRVTLRCSPRSGDLSVYWYQQSLDQGLQFLIQYYNGEERAKGNILERFSAQQFPDLHSELNLSSLELGDSALYFCASSATGGGYTFGSGTRLTVV.

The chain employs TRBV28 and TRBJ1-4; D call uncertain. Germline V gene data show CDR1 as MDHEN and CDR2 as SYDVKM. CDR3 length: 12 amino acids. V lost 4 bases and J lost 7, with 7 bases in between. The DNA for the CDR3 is TGTGCCAGCAGTTCGGCAGCTGAAAAACTGTTTTTT. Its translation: CASSSAAEKLFF.